Following are 16 T cell receptor beta chains from one sample sequenced in a study of immune evolution from preneoplasia to lung adenocarcinoma. Method: immunoSEQ multiplex PCR; TCRdb's copy keeps in-frame clones and lacks some. The data contain 11,000 to 15,000 clones, 65% to 85% of them singletons. The sample comprised FFPE minimally invasive lung adenocarcinoma tissue. The receptor set was obtained from a person between 65 and 79 years old with lung adenocarcinoma.

The chain recombines TRBV9 with TRBJ2-2, with 7 bases aligning to TRBD2. Germline CDR1 SGDLS, CDR2 YYNGEE. The CDR3 loop spans 17 amino acids. V shed 4 bases and J 0 bases; nucleotides not matched to a gene: 9. CDR3 DNA: TGTGCCAGCAGCCTCAGGCAGCTAGCGGCGAACACCGGGGAGCTGTTTTTT. Encoded protein: CASSLRQLAANTGELFF.

This clone was detected only a few times. The chain is built from TRBV9 and TRBJ1-4; D is undetermined. V lost 4 bases and J lost 0, with 7 bases in between. This CDR3 has 14 amino acids. In germline, CDR1 is SGDLS, CDR2 YYNGEE. The DNA for the CDR3 is TGTGCCAGCAGCCTCCTCGCAACTAATGAAAAACTGTTTTTT. Translation: CASSLLATNEKLFF.

The V gene is TRBV4-2, the J gene TRBJ1-2; D is unclear. The V and J ends lost 0 bases and 4 bases respectively, with 9 bases between them. The CDR3 runs 14 residues. CDR1 and CDR2 (germline): LGHNA, YNFKEQ. CDR3 in amino acids: CASSQEKDGYGYTF. CDR3 in DNA: TGTGCCAGCAGCCAAGAGAAGGACGGCTATGGCTACACCTTC.

This clone was found once. This rearrangement joins TRBV10-3 to TRBJ1-2, with 9 bases aligning to TRBD1. Germline V gene lookup returns CDR1 ENHRY and CDR2 SYGVKD. V lost 3 bases, J lost 4 bases, and 9 bases stayed unmatched. This CDR3 comprises 16 residues. This CDR3 reads CAISETRQGESYGYTF. The CDR3 region has the DNA TGTGCCATCAGTGAAACCCGACAGGGGGAAAGCTATGGCTACACCTTC.

The chain combines TRBV19 with TRBJ2-1; D remains ambiguous. The CDR3 consists of 14 residues. Germline CDR1 reads LNHDA; CDR2 reads SQIVND (reference sequence). V was cut by 7 bases and J by 8 bases, with 18 bases left in between. The CDR3 loop reads CASIISSASDEQFF. CDR3 DNA: TGTGCCAGTATTATTTCGAGCGCGAGCGATGAGCAGTTCTTC. The full variable domain, rest sourced from reference TRBV19 and TRBJ2-1, is DGGITQSPKYLFRKEGQNVTLSCEQNLNHDAMYWYRQDPGQGLRLIYYSQIVNDFQKGDIAEGYSVSREKKESFPLTVTSAQKNPTAFYLCASIISSASDEQFFGPGTRLTVL.

This rearrangement joins TRBV2 to TRBJ1-6, with D possibly being TRBD1 (5 bases). The CDR3 runs 16 residues. Germline V lookup: CDR1 SNHLY, CDR2 FYNNEI. Trimming cost V 7 bases and J 0 bases, with 13 bases left between them. In nucleotides, the CDR3 is TGTGCCAGCATCGGGACCGCACTCTCCTATAATTCACCCCTCCACTTT. Its translation: CASIGTALSYNSPLHF.

This rearrangement joins TRBV11-2 to TRBJ2-1; TRBD1 matches 8 bases. The CDR3 has 16 residues. Trimming cost V 5 bases and J 3 bases; bases outside gene matches: 9. CDR1 is SGHAT, CDR2 FQNNGV, per germline. CDR3 nucleotide sequence: TGTGCCAGCAGCCCACCTCGACAGGGGATCTACAATGAGCAGTTCTTC. It yields the protein CASSPPRQGIYNEQFF.

This sequence joins TRBV7-8 and TRBJ2-3; D gene uncertain. Germline assignment: CDR1 SGHVS and CDR2 FQNEAQ. This CDR3 is built from 14 residues. The V gene lost 3 bases and the J gene lost 6 bases, with 13 bases spanning the gap. CDR3 sequence reads: CASSFPGLQDTQYF. For the CDR3, the DNA is TGTGCCAGCAGCTTCCCCGGTTTACAGGATACGCAGTATTTT.

This clone was counted between two and nine times. This chain joins TRBV19 and TRBJ1-2; D remains ambiguous. Trimming removed 1 base at V and 5 bases at J, with 14 bases between. CDR1 is LNHDA, CDR2 SQIVND, per germline (reference sequence). This CDR3 is built from 15 residues. The CDR3 loop is CASSIAFTGPYGYTF. Here the CDR3 DNA reads TGTGCCAGTAGTATAGCGTTCACCGGACCTTATGGCTACACCTTC.

This rearrangement joins TRBV11-1 to TRBJ2-1; 7 bases fit TRBD2. CDR1 and CDR2 from the germline V gene are SGHAT and FQDESV (reference sequence). Trimming at V came to 6 bases and at J to 2 bases, leaving 7 bases not matched to a gene. The CDR3 loop spans 15 amino acids. The CDR3 loop is CASRPPTSAYNEQFF. CDR3 DNA: TGTGCCAGCAGACCCCCTACTAGCGCCTACAATGAGCAGTTCTTC.

The chain joins TRBV6-6 to TRBJ1-1; TRBD1 agrees at 10 bases. V lost 6 bases to trimming and J lost 5 bases; unmatched junction nucleotides: 6. This CDR3 contains 14 residues. Germline-derived CDR1 and CDR2 are MNHNY and SVGAGI (reference sequence). CDR3 residues: CASSQGQGGTEAFF. CDR3 sequence (DNA): TGTGCCAGCAGCCAAGGACAGGGGGGTACTGAAGCTTTCTTT.

The gene calls are TRBV27 and TRBJ1-2; no clear D. The length of the CDR3 is 15 residues. CDR1 and CDR2 from the germline V gene are MNHEY and SMNVEV (reference sequence). Trimming shortened V by 1 base and J by 1 base, and 10 bases separated the two germline ends. CDR3 in amino acids: CASSLYSTINYGYTF. CDR3 DNA: TGTGCCAGCAGTTTATACAGCACAATTAACTATGGCTACACCTTC.

This clone was detected a few times. The CDR3 nucleotides read TGTGCCAGCCGGCGGAGGGGGACGTATGGCTACACCTTC. Protein product: CASRRRGTYGYTF. The gene calls are TRBV28 and TRBJ1-2, with D perhaps matching TRBD1 (6 bases). Germline CDR1 MDHEN, CDR2 SYDVKM. The CDR3 is 13 residues long. V lost 8 bases and J 5 bases, leaving 15 bases between the germline ends.

The V call is TRBV27, the J call TRBJ1-1; 7 bases map to TRBD1. V dropped 5 bases and J dropped 6; count of bases not matched to a gene: 3. CDR3 length equals 12 residues. Germline V gene lookup returns CDR1 MNHEY and CDR2 SMNVEV (reference sequence). The CDR3 DNA reads as TGTGCCAGCAGTACAGGGGAGGCTGAAGCTTTCTTT. Amino acids: CASSTGEAEAFF.

V and J are TRBV27 and TRBJ2-1; 10 bases fit TRBD2. CDR1 and CDR2 from the germline V gene are MNHEY and SMNVEV (reference sequence). There are 17 residues in the CDR3. The V and J ends lost 0 bases and 4 bases, in that order; junction bases with no gene match: 6. This chain's CDR3 is CASSLSVAGGRYNEQFF. The CDR3 DNA reads TGTGCCAGCAGTTTATCAGTAGCGGGAGGTCGTTACAATGAGCAGTTCTTC.

Points on this clone: One end of the junction is discordant with germline, which a read error may explain. The genes are TRBV7-7 and TRBJ1-4, with D unclear. The CDR3 extends over 13 amino acids. CDR1 and CDR2 (germline): SSHAT, FNYEAQ (reference sequence). CDR3 nucleotides: TGTGCTAGCAGCTTAGCGGAGTCTGAAAAACTGTTTTTT. It is translated as CASSLAESEKLFF.